Listed below are T cell receptor beta chains from one sample, sequenced in a study of T cells in Graves' hyperthyroidism and ophthalmopathy. MiXCR, applied by TCRdb to the multiplex PCR reads, yields one record per CDR3 protein. Of about 160,000 distinct CDR3 sequences in the sample, approximately 9% are singletons; the top ten hold 22%. The sequencing input was blood. The receptors were gathered from a woman aged 18-30 years with Graves' hyperthyroidism that later progressed to Graves' ophthalmopathy. Each CDR3 is given with its conserved first and last residue. D genes are given only for firm matches. The size of a clone is reported for some rows only, either as once, few or many, or as a class for expanded clones.

>TRBJ2-2|many|14|TRBV10-3|.
TGTGCCATCAGTGGGCCATCGAGTGGCGGGGAGCTGTTTTTT
CAISGPSSGGELFF
>TRBJ1-2|many|11|TRBV6-1|.
TGTGCCAGCACACGGGCTGGGGGCTACACCTTC
CASTRAGGYTF
>TRBJ2-3|many|18|TRBV3-1|TRBD2
TGTGCCAGCAGCCAAGCTGCCGAAGCGGGGGGAATGACAGATACGCAGTATTTT
CASSQAAEAGGMTDTQYF
>TRBJ2-2|many|17|TRBV10-3|TRBD1
TGTGCCACATCTCCTACCCCCGGGACAGCGAACACCGGGGAGCTGTTTTTT
CATSPTPGTANTGELFF
>TRBJ2-7|.|12|TRBV25-1|.
TGTGCCAGCAAATTACAGGGCCACGAGCAGTACTTC
CASKLQGHEQYF
>TRBJ1-6|many|17|TRBV25-1|.
TGTGCCAGCAGTGAATCCCGGGGGGCCTCCTATAATTCACCCCTCCACTTT
CASSESRGASYNSPLHF
>TRBJ2-1|few|16|TRBV9|TRBD1
TGTGCCAGCAGCGTCGGACAGGCTGAATTTAACAATGAGCAGTTCTTC
CASSVGQAEFNNEQFF
>TRBJ2-5|many|13|TRBV28|TRBD1
TGTGCCAGCAGTTTCGGGCAGGGGGTTGACCAGTACTTC
CASSFGQGVDQYF
>TRBJ1-5|few|15|TRBV28|.
TGTGCCAGCAGACCCCTTGGGGTGAGCAATCAGCCCCAGCATTTT
CASRPLGVSNQPQHF
>TRBJ2-3|many|15|TRBV5-1|.
TGCGCCAGCAAGGAGGGCCGGTTCCCCACAGATACGCAGTATTTT
CASKEGRFPTDTQYF
>TRBJ2-3|.|15|TRBV20-1|.
TGCAGTGCTCAGAGGAGTGGGGGGAACACGGATACGCAGTATTTT
CSAQRSGGNTDTQYF
>TRBJ2-6|.|11|TRBV2|TRBD2
TGTGCCAGCAGTGCAGGAACGGGGGGGGCTTTC
CASSAGTGGAF
>TRBJ2-3|many|14|TRBV5-1|.
TGCGCCAGCAGCTTCGCGGGTAGCACAGATACGCAGTATTTT
CASSFAGSTDTQYF
>TRBJ2-2|many|12|TRBV2|.
TGTGCCAGCAGTGACCTTACCGGGGAGCTGTTTTTT
CASSDLTGELFF
>TRBJ2-2|many|14|TRBV6-1|TRBD1
TGTGCCAGCAGCATAGACAGGGTCGCCGGGGAGCTGTTTTTT
CASSIDRVAGELFF
>TRBJ1-2|few|15|TRBV3-1|.
TGTGCCAGCAGCCAAGCCCCACCGGGGGCTCGGGGCTACACCTTC
CASSQAPPGARGYTF
>TRBJ1-6|many|14|TRBV11-2|TRBD1
TGTGCCAGCAGCGGGGGGGACAGGGGGCTACCCCTCCACTTT
CASSGGDRGLPLHF
>TRBJ1-4|many|15|TRBV27|.
TGTGCCAGCAGAATCCATGGGAAGAGAAATGAAAAACTGTTTTTT
CASRIHGKRNEKLFF
>TRBJ2-7|many|13|TRBV30|TRBD1
TGTGCCTGGAGCAGGGACAGCACCTACGAGCAGTACTTC
CAWSRDSTYEQYF
>TRBJ1-2|.|16|TRBV19|.
TGTGCCAGTAGTATTAGATGGCAGTATAAACCTAATGGCTACACCTTC
CASSIRWQYKPNGYTF
>TRBJ2-5|many|17|TRBV11-2|.
TGTGCCAGCAGCCCCAATGAACGTCGAGGGAGTACGAAGACCCAGTACTTC
CASSPNERRGSTKTQYF
>TRBJ2-1|few|16|TRBV19|TRBD2
TGTGCCAGTAGTATTGGGGAGGGGCGAGTGTCCAATGAGCAGTTCTTC
CASSIGEGRVSNEQFF
>TRBJ2-2|many|14|TRBV5-1|.
TGCGCCAGCAGCTTGGACACAAACACCGGGGAGCTGTTTTTT
CASSLDTNTGELFF
>TRBJ2-7|many|14|TRBV12-3/TRBV12-4|TRBD1
TGTGCCAGCACCATCGGACAGGGTACCTACGAGCAGTACTTC
CASTIGQGTYEQYF
>TRBJ1-2|.|14|TRBV30|.
TGTGCCTGGAGTTCAGGGGCAGCGACCTATGGCTACACCTTC
CAWSSGAATYGYTF
>TRBJ1-1|many|13|TRBV12-3/TRBV12-4|.
TGTGCCAGCTCGGAATCAGGGAGGGTCGAAGCTTTCTTT
CASSESGRVEAFF
>TRBJ2-3|many|17|TRBV28|.
TGTGCCAGCACGGTTAATAGGGGCAGCGCTTTCACAGATACGCAGTATTTT
CASTVNRGSAFTDTQYF
>TRBJ1-1|many|11|TRBV28|.
TGTGCCAGCAGTTTGGCCGCTGAAGCTTTCTTT
CASSLAAEAFF
>TRBJ1-2|many|13|TRBV30|.
TGTGCCTGGAGTGAACAGGCCGCCCATGGCTACACCTTC
CAWSEQAAHGYTF
>TRBJ2-7|many|14|TRBV7-9|.
TGTGCCAGCAGCCATACGGGACGGACCTACGAGCAGTACTTC
CASSHTGRTYEQYF
>TRBJ2-7|many|13|TRBV2|TRBD2
TGTGCCAGCACAACAACGGGGGGGGCCCAGAAGTACTTC
CASTTTGGAQKYF
>TRBJ2-2|many|15|TRBV20-1|TRBD2
TGCAGTGCTAGTGTTAGCGGGGGAAACACCGGGGAGCTGTTTTTT
CSASVSGGNTGELFF
>TRBJ1-4|many|11|TRBV5-1|.
TGCGCCAGCAGCACGCAGGAAAAACTGTTTTTT
CASSTQEKLFF
>TRBJ2-5|many|15|TRBV11-2|.
TGTGCCAGCAGCCCGAACTCTAGGGGGTCGGAGACCCAGTACTTC
CASSPNSRGSETQYF
>TRBJ2-1|many|14|TRBV20-1|TRBD2
TGCAGTGCCAAGGGGGTAGCGGGATCCAGTGAGCAGTTCTTC
CSAKGVAGSSEQFF
>TRBJ1-1|many|15|TRBV28|TRBD1
TGTGCCAGCAGTTCCTCTGGGACAGGGGTCGCTGAAGCTTTCTTT
CASSSSGTGVAEAFF
>TRBJ2-3|many|15|TRBV7-9|TRBD1
TGTGCCAGCAGCTTAGAAGGACAGGGGGCAGATACGCAGTATTTT
CASSLEGQGADTQYF
>TRBJ2-7|.|20|TRBV3-1|TRBD1
TGTGCCAGCAGCCAAGATATCCCCCCCTACGGGACAGGGGTCCTCTACGAGCAGTACTTC
CASSQDIPPYGTGVLYEQYF
>TRBJ1-2|many|10|TRBV20-1|.
TGCAGTGCTCATAACTATGGCTACACCTTC
CSAHNYGYTF
>TRBJ2-3|many|14|TRBV7-6|TRBD2
TGTGCCAGCAGCCTCGGGACTATCTCAGATACGCAGTATTTT
CASSLGTISDTQYF
>TRBJ1-6|many|17|TRBV18|TRBD1
TGTGCCAGCTCACCCCCCACTACAGGGGCCTATAATTCACCCCTCCACTTT
CASSPPTTGAYNSPLHF
>TRBJ1-2|.|14|TRBV6-1|.
TGTGCCAGCAGGGAGGTTGCAGGGACCTATGGCTACACCTTC
CASREVAGTYGYTF
>TRBJ1-1|many|13|TRBV10-3|TRBD1
TGTGCCATCAGTGACGACAGGGACACTGAAGCTTTCTTT
CAISDDRDTEAFF
>TRBJ1-1|many|12|TRBV30|.
TGTGCCTGGAGTCGAGGGATCGCTGAAGCTTTCTTT
CAWSRGIAEAFF
>TRBJ1-6|many|14|TRBV12-3/TRBV12-4|.
TGTGCCAGCAGCAGCCAGGGGTTTGGTTCACCCCTCCACTTT
CASSSQGFGSPLHF
>TRBJ2-5|many|16|TRBV27|.
TGTGCCAGCAGTTTAATGGCCGGTCGGCGCGAGGAGACCCAGTACTTC
CASSLMAGRREETQYF
>TRBJ2-1|many|15|TRBV20-1|.
TGCAGTGCTAGAGTTTCGGGGGAACTTTGGAATGAGCAGTTCTTC
CSARVSGELWNEQFF
>TRBJ1-1|many|15|TRBV7-8|.
TGTGCCAGCAGCTTAATGTTGGGCCCGAACACTGAAGCTTTCTTT
CASSLMLGPNTEAFF
>TRBJ2-1|many|16|TRBV7-2|TRBD2
TGTGCCAGCAGCTCAACTAGCGGGGGGGCGTACAATGAGCAGTTCTTC
CASSSTSGGAYNEQFF
>TRBJ2-3|many|13|TRBV20-1|.
TGCAGTGCTAGGAGCAGATACACAGATACGCAGTATTTT
CSARSRYTDTQYF